Below, one TCR beta chain is given with its context. What it binds is not known. These data come from a study of cytomegalovirus exposure and HLA in healthy donors. Looking at the study overall: Of roughly 400 genotyped donors, around 84% clustered with self-reported Caucasian donors.

Study results and caveats: Several top significant clusters appeared, in a later analysis, to be linked to common viral pathogens. The authors listed some 160 TCR beta chains as cytomegalovirus-associated. A highly shared variant cluster was judged a likely technical artifact.

The V end was cut by 3 bases, the J end by 1 base, with 13 bases between. Germline V lookup: CDR1 MGHDK, CDR2 SYGVNS. The CDR3 has 17 amino acids. A multiplex PCR was run with 60 Vbeta primers and 13 Jbeta primers. Sequenced by immunoSEQ multiplex PCR; TCRdb stores in-frame clones only, minus some. The repertoire has 150,000 to 200,000 clones, more than 65% of them found once; the top ten carry 1.6%. This rearrangement joins TRBV25-1 to TRBJ1-6, with a possible D match to TRBD1 (5 bases). The sequenced sample was PBMCs. The TCR comes from a woman in her twenties or thirties in good health and CMV-seronegative. In DNA form, the CDR3 reads TGTGCCAGCAGTGACTCCCACGACAGATCCTATAATTCACCCCTCCACTTT. Its protein is CASSDSHDRSYNSPLHF.